The text below deals with one T cell receptor beta chain. Both 60 Vbeta primers and 13 Jbeta primers went into the PCR. The assay was immunoSEQ multiplex PCR, and TCRdb's table has in-frame clones only and misses some. Here the sample spans under 150,000 clones, 67% being singletons. This entry belongs to a study of cytomegalovirus exposure and HLA in healthy donors. Germline V gene sequence: CDR1 SGHRS, CDR2 YFSETQ. The CDR3 has 15 amino acids. The V end lost 0 bases, the J end lost 3 bases, and 10 bases lay between the germline ends. The TCR originated in a man between 18 and 35 years old in good health and CMV-seropositive. The sample taken for sequencing was PBMCs. The chain combines TRBV5-1 with TRBJ2-1; D remains unclear. DNA of the CDR3: TGCGCCAGCAGCTTGGCCTCACAGCTCTACAATGAGCAGTTCTTC. Translated, it gives CASSLASQLYNEQFF.